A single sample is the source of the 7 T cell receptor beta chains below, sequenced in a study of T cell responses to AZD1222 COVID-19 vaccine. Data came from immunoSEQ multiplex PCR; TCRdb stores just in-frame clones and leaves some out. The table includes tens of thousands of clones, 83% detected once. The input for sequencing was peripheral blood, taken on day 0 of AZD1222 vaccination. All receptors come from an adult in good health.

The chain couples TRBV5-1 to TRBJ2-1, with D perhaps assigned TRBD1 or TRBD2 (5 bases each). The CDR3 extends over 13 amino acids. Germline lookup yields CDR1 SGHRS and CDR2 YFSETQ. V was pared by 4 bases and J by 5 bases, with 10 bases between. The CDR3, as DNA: TGCGCCAGCAGCCGGGGCGACAACAATGAGCAGTTCTTC. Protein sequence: CASSRGDNNEQFF. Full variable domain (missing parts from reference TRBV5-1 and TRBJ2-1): KAGVTQTPRYLIKTRGQQVTLSCSPISGHRSVSWYQQTPGQGLQFLFEYFSETQRNKGNFPGRFSGRQFSNSRSEMNVSTLELGDSALYLCASSRGDNNEQFFGPGTRLTVL.

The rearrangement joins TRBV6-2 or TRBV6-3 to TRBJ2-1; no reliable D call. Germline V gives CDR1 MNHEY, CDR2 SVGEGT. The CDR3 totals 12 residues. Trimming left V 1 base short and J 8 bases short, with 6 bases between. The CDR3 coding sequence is TGTGCCAGCAGTTACTATGGCGATGAGCAGTTCTTC. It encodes CASSYYGDEQFF.

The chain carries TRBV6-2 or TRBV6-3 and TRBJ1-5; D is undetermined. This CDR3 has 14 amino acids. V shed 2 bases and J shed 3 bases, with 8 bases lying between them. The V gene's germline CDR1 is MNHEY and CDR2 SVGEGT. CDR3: CASSYVSDNQPQHF. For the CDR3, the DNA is TGTGCCAGCAGTTACGTGAGCGACAATCAGCCCCAGCATTTT.

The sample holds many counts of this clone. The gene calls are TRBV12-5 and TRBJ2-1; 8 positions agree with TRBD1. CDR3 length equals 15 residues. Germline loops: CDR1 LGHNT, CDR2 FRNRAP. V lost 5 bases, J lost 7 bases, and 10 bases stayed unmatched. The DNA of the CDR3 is TGTGCTAGTGGTCACGGGACAGGTGCAAGTAATGAGCAGTTCTTC. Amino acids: CASGHGTGASNEQFF.

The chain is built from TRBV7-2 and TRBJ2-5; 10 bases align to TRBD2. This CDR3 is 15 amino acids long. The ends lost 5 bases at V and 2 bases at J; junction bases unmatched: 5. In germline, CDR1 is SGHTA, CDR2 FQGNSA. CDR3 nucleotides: TGTGCCAGCAGCACCGCTAGCGGGGGTCAAGAGACCCAGTACTTC. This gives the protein CASSTASGGQETQYF.

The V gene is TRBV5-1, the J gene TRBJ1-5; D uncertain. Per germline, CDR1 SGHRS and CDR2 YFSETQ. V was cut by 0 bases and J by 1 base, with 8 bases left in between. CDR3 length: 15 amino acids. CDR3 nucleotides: TGCGCCAGCAGCTTGGAAGGTAACAGCAATCAGCCCCAGCATTTT. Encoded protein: CASSLEGNSNQPQHF.

CDR3 bases: TGCGCCAGCAGCCCCACCGGGACAGGTTATACCGGGGAGCTGTTTTTT. Protein sequence: CASSPTGTGYTGELFF. The chain uses TRBV5-1 and TRBJ2-2; TRBD1 aligns across 8 bases. V was pared by 4 bases and J by 5 bases, with 10 bases of the junction left unmatched. The CDR3 is 16 residues long. Germline CDR1 is SGHRS and CDR2 is YFSETQ. Full variable domain (outside the CDR3, taken from reference TRBV5-1 and TRBJ2-2): KAGVTQTPRYLIKTRGQQVTLSCSPISGHRSVSWYQQTPGQGLQFLFEYFSETQRNKGNFPGRFSGRQFSNSRSEMNVSTLELGDSALYLCASSPTGTGYTGELFFGEGSRLTVL.